The T cell receptor (beta chain) described here comes from a study of shared clonotypes between healthy human individuals (TCRdb year 2020). Regarding the complete study: The cohort included three men and two women between 18 and 49 years of age. Libraries were prepared and TCR repertoires were sequenced by different laboratories using diverse techniques, in order to increase sequencing depth and limit assay-specific biases. Blood TCR repertoires of 5 or 6 healthy adults were deeply sequenced to estimate repertoire size and the extent of clonotype sharing between individuals. Between about 0.94 and 8.9 billion PBMCs per donor were obtained by leukapheresis. For each donor, CD4 naive and CD4 memory were each given three plates, CD8 naive was given two plates, and CD8 memory was given one plate. Points the paper makes about the study in general: Sampling was restricted to blood, and TCR repertoires in tissue are likely to differ from TCR repertoires in blood. Across a few donors, approximately 5% of naive CD4, more than 3% of naive CD8, around 2.1% of memory CD4, and under 0.45% of memory CD8 clonotypes were shared. Pairwise subsampling indicated that sequencing depth was expected to affect the degree of clonotype sharing among donors. Because the study included only a small number of donors, the genetic and exposure-history diversity represented was limited. Estimated clonotype richness was generally larger for naive than for memory subsets. Incomplete sequencing was indicated by rarefaction of sorted-subset datasets, despite the large sequencing depth. Clonotypes shared by all four sorted-subset donors showed higher generation probabilities than non-shared clonotypes.

Healthy HIV-negative adults with no recently reported acute infections or vaccinations were included as donors. Every donor was a Caucasian adult living in Nashville, Tennessee, USA. Magnetic negative selection was used to enrich CD4+ T cells, after which naive cells were positively selected on CD45RA and the negative fraction became the memory subset. Blood was collected by leukapheresis, and PBMCs were isolated by Ficoll-Histopaque density gradient centrifugation and then cryopreserved in liquid nitrogen vapor phase. Analytical flow cytometry was used to check the purity and quantity of every magnetically sorted T cell population. From each sorted fraction, genomic DNA was isolated and quantified by UV absorbance on a Nanodrop 2000c. Using the deep immunoSEQ assay, multiplex PCR amplified TCR CDR3 regions from genomic DNA. Extracted genomic DNA from each cell subset was distributed evenly across all wells of several immunoSEQ 96-well plates, and each plate was treated as a replicate. Each replicate PCR for sorted subsets received around 210 ng genomic DNA, equal to about 30,000 T cell genomes. The purified libraries were quantified using a Qubit 3.0 fluorometer, sized with a Bioanalyzer 2100, and then quantified again using the KAPA Library Quantification kit. Each immunoSEQ 96-well plate was sequenced on its own single-read 150-cycle Illumina NextSeq 550 flow cell. For the original study's pipeline: Because only junctional sequences without quality scores were contained in the immunoSEQ output, filtering matching that applied to full-length reads could not be performed. To assign V/J genes and CDR3, sequences were annotated using PyIR, a Python wrapper for IgBLAST v1.9, with IMGT germline references. Reads were removed for weak V/J assignments (E-value above 1e-6), missing CDR3, stop codons, out-of-frame junctions, or ambiguous translated residues. V3J clonotypes were defined as sequences sharing the same inferred V gene, J gene, and CDR3 amino acid sequence. Percentage overlap between repertoires was calculated by dividing the number of shared unique clonotypes by the size of the smaller repertoire. Richness of each repertoire was evaluated using RTK rarefaction, the Chao1 estimator, and Recon v2.1 estimates of unobserved clonotypes. OLGA was used to compute generation probabilities for all TCRbeta clonotypes that the gDNA method yielded from a handful of donors. As stored in TCRdb, this immuneACCESS dataset retains in-frame rearrangements with V and J assigned. A fraction of the clones does not appear; measured against another copy, unresolved V genes explain less than half of the discrepancy, and the remainder lacks a known reason. V, J and clone size reflect that table, while D and trimming were determined from the DNA. The sample table contains about 2 million clones; only one count was recorded for 85% to 95% of them. 0.13% of the sample is held by the ten biggest clonotypes.

Remarks on this clone: The target of this receptor is not known. No per-base quality is available; no much larger clone lies one base away.

The specimen was naive CD4+ T cells sorted from blood. The cell subset or site label for this specimen denotes: CD45RA+ positively selected. The sequence was collected from a man younger than 35 in good health.

The CDR3 has the sequence CASSLVLQGTGNTIYF. Here is the DNA: TGTGCCAGCAGCTTAGTACTGCAGGGGACCGGAAACACCATATATTTT. Here the chain combines TRBV7-8 and TRBJ1-3; D gene: possibly TRBD1, on 6 matching bases. CDR1 SGHVS and CDR2 FQNEAQ were looked up in the germline V gene. From cysteine to phenylalanine, the CDR3 is 16 amino acids long. The read is trimmed to its CDR3 DNA, 48 bases read in frame from base 1. V was cut back by 1 base and J by 4 bases, leaving a gap of 14 bases between them.